This record concerns one TCR beta chain sequence. This clonotype was seen many times. It lacks a known antigen. Per-base qualities were not stored, and no clone one base away is much larger. Receptor amplification or capture employed 5' RACE. Sequenced using an Illumina HiSeq 2500. A second PCR of about 7 to 12 cycles was performed with a sample-barcoded 5' primer and a J-beta primer mix. A template-switch 5' adaptor carrying 12 random nucleotides introduced a unique molecular identifier onto each TCR beta cDNA molecule. At least 2.5 million CDR3-containing paired-end reads were obtained from each sample. The Mint cDNA synthesis kit, primed by a TRBC-specific oligonucleotide, was used to synthesize first-strand cDNA from all RNA. Following uracil-DNA glycosylase treatment, all cDNA underwent a first 18-cycle PCR with the universal primers M1SS and BC2_uni_R. The published analysis was carried out like this. Each sample was normalized by randomly selecting 1 million high-quality reads, each carrying a distinct molecular identifier. Reads with shared molecular identifiers were discarded instead of being binned into consensus sequences. MiTCR, run with a Q25 quality threshold and the strictest error-elimination algorithm, handled CDR3 identification, clonotype clustering and error correction. A nonparametric unseen species model using Euler transformation provided a lower-bound estimate of total TCR beta diversity. TCRdb reanalyzed the raw reads on its own, using fastp at Q25 for trimming and MiXCR for clone calling, and kept in-frame beta chains. Every distinct CDR3 protein forms one entry, paired with its most common genes and DNA. The V and J calls and clone size are TCRdb's, not the authors'. This sample has 1.5 million to 2 million distinct CDR3 sequences in its table, and 28% of those were observed once. In total, the top ten clones hold around 7.7% of the sample.

The sample belongs to a study of blood T cells in healthy people across ages (dated by TCRdb to the mid-2010s). In terms of the full investigation: In model experiments, template switching captured roughly one uniquely barcoded TCR beta cDNA molecule for every two T cells. The study measured age-related changes in TCR beta repertoire diversity using deep sequencing normalized with unique cDNA molecular identifiers. Four age groups were formed from the donors: young (average about 17 years), middle-aged (around 37), aged (62) and long-lived (approximately 80). Donors of different ages were randomly distributed across sequencing lanes to avoid experimental bias. For two donors (one aged 18 to 30 and one aged 80 or older), the study analyzed two additional independent replicas of 1 million unique cDNA reads from the same blood draw. What the work shows at the level of the full study, not this receptor alone: Compared with the aged group, the long-lived group had more naive CD4+ T cells, fewer expanded clones and increased TCR diversity, a pattern suggesting age selection. Since profiling was done on bulk unsorted PBMCs, naive and antigen-experienced compartments could not be conclusively compared. Observed TCR beta diversity per million T cells fell roughly linearly with age, and a significant reduction was already apparent by age roughly 40. Because the CMV infection status of the donors was unknown, age-related changes in expanded clonotypes may potentially have been confounded. Estimates of total diversity from one million sequenced T cells were regarded as lower bounds and underestimates. There was a strong correlation between observed TCR beta diversity and the percentage of naive T cells measured by flow cytometry.

Systemically healthy Caucasian individuals from Russia, some 40 in total and aged about 6 to 100 years, were included as donors. Each donor gave about 9.7 milliliters of peripheral blood, drawn into EDTA-treated Vacutainer tubes. Ficoll-Paque density-gradient centrifugation was used to isolate PBMCs, with at least 7 million obtained per sample. Total RNA, at least 5 micrograms per sample, was extracted from PBMCs with Trizol reagent. The percentages of naive CD45RAhigh/CD27high T cells were determined by flow cytometry on a PBMC aliquot from every donor. Sequencing was done on a sample of blood. The source is a woman between 25 and 40 years old in good health.

CDR3 sequence: CASSLLGFGANVLTF. The DNA sequence reads TGTGCCAGCAGTTTACTGGGGTTTGGGGCCAACGTCCTGACTTTC. The chain is assembled from TRBV27 and TRBJ2-6, with the D gene too uncertain to name. The CDR3 runs 15 amino acids, cysteine and phenylalanine included. Only the CDR3 portion is preserved as DNA: 45 bases, with reading frame beginning at the first base. From the germline V gene (reference sequence), CDR1 is MNHEY and CDR2 is SMNVEV. Trimming removed 2 bases from V and 3 bases from J, leaving 8 bases between the germline ends. Here the CDR3 is joined to the reference TRBV27 and TRBJ2-6 genes, and the full variable domain is: EAQVTQNPRYLITVTGKKLTVTCSQNMNHEYMSWYRQDPGLGLRQIYYSMNVEVTDKGDVPEGYKVSRKEKRNFPLILESPSPNQTSLYFCASSLLGFGANVLTFGAGSRLTVL.